These 14 T cell receptor beta chains originate from one sample sequenced in a study of PD-L1 blockade in urothelial cancer. Sequencing was performed with immunoSEQ multiplex PCR; in TCRdb, only in-frame clones are kept and a portion is missing. Found here are about 52,000 clones, 70% to 80% of them singletons; the top ten hold about 3.6%. The sample consisted of PBMCs, taken around atezolizumab (anti-PD-L1) treatment. These receptor sequences come from a man between 65 and 79 years old with urothelial cancer.

DNA for the CDR3: TGTGCCAGTAGTATAGACGGGACAGGGCTCAATCAGCCCCAGCATTTT. Translated: CASSIDGTGLNQPQHF. J is TRBJ1-5 and V is TRBV19; 9 nucleotides align to TRBD1. CDR1 and CDR2 (germline): LNHDA, SQIVND (reference sequence). J lost 3 bases, V lost 0 bases, and 3 bases had no gene match. The CDR3 extends over 16 amino acids.

CDR3 DNA sequence: TGTGCCAGCAGCGCCTCCCCCTCGTTGAGGAACACTGAAGCTTTCTTT. Translated: CASSASPSLRNTEAFF. The V call is TRBV9, the J call TRBJ1-1; D not certain. V dropped 3 bases and J dropped 1 base, with 16 bases sitting between them. Per the germline V gene, CDR1 is SGDLS and CDR2 is YYNGEE. The CDR3 runs to 16 residues.

The rearrangement joins TRBV5-4 to TRBJ1-1, with D maybe TRBD1 (6 bases). Trimming removed 4 bases from V and 1 base from J, with 8 bases in between. The CDR3 has 13 amino acids. Germline CDR1 SGHNT, CDR2 YYREEE (reference sequence). The DNA for the CDR3 is TGTGCCAGCAGCGGGGGACAGAACACTGAAGCTTTCTTT. Translation gives CASSGGQNTEAFF.

The V call is TRBV11-3, the J call TRBJ1-4, with 7 bases matching TRBD1. Trimming took 5 bases from V and 7 from J; bases not matched to a gene: 16. CDR3 length: 17 amino acids. The germline V gene has CDR1 SGHNT and CDR2 YENEEA. The CDR3 nucleotides are TGTGCCAGCAGCCTCGGGACAGACCTCCGGGGGGGTGAAAAACTGTTTTTT. Translation gives CASSLGTDLRGGEKLFF. Drawing the rest from reference TRBV11-3 and TRBJ1-4, the complete variable domain is EAGVVQSPRYKIIEKKQPVAFWCNPISGHNTLYWYLQNLGQGPELLIRYENEEAVDDSQLPKDRFSAERLKGVDSTLKIQPAELGDSAVYLCASSLGTDLRGGEKLFFGSGTQLSVL.

CDR3 coding DNA: TGTGCCAGTAGTCCCAGGGGAGTATTCACTGAAGCTTTCTTT. Translation gives CASSPRGVFTEAFF. This chain joins TRBV19 and TRBJ1-1, with D possibly being TRBD1 (6 bases). Trimming stripped 5 bases from V and 4 bases from J, with 14 bases between. Germline CDR1 is LNHDA and CDR2 is SQIVND (reference sequence). This CDR3 contains 14 residues.

The chain couples TRBV7-2 to TRBJ1-4, with D possibly being TRBD1 (5 bases). V lost 1 base, J lost 8 bases, and 11 bases lay in between. This CDR3 has 14 amino acids. Looked up from germline, CDR1 is SGHTA and CDR2 is FQGNSA. CDR3 amino acids: CASSLEGLVEKLFF. DNA of the CDR3: TGTGCCAGCAGCTTAGAGGGACTCGTGGAAAAACTGTTTTTT.

This chain uses TRBV10-3 with TRBJ2-2; possibly TRBD1 for D (6 bases). V dropped 7 bases and J dropped 2 bases, with 8 bases sitting between them. The CDR3 spans 13 residues. Germline loops: CDR1 ENHRY, CDR2 SYGVKD. The CDR3 DNA reads as TGTGCCATCAAGGGGGATAACACCGGGGAGCTGTTTTTT. Amino acid sequence: CAIKGDNTGELFF.

The chain couples TRBV19 to TRBJ1-1; D is perhaps TRBD1 (5 bases). V lost 6 bases and J lost 5, with 13 bases in between. In germline, CDR1 is LNHDA, CDR2 SQIVND (reference sequence). The CDR3 contains 13 residues. For the CDR3, the DNA is TGTGCCAGTAGCCGGGACTTATTAACTGAAGCTTTCTTT. It codes for CASSRDLLTEAFF.

J is TRBJ2-1 and V is TRBV11-2; 12 positions agree with TRBD1. This CDR3 comprises 18 residues. Losses at the gene ends were 5 bases for V and 9 bases for J; bases not matched to a gene: 17. The germline V gene encodes CDR1 SGHAT and CDR2 FQNNGV. The CDR3 is CASSQQPLGQGAGSEQFF. As DNA, the CDR3 is TGTGCCAGCAGCCAACAGCCCTTGGGACAGGGGGCTGGAAGTGAGCAGTTCTTC.

The chain carries TRBV19 and TRBJ1-5; D gene unclear. Germline V lookup: CDR1 LNHDA, CDR2 SQIVND (reference sequence). The V gene lost 5 bases and the J gene lost 7 bases, with 15 bases spanning the gap. This CDR3 is built from 14 residues. CDR3: CASSSRSSLQPQHF. The CDR3 bases are TGTGCCAGTAGTTCCCGGAGTTCTTTACAGCCCCAGCATTTT.

This rearrangement joins TRBV6-6 to TRBJ2-5; D is possibly TRBD1 (6 bases). Germline CDR1 and CDR2: MNHNY and SVGAGI (reference sequence). This CDR3 contains 13 residues. The V gene lost 6 bases and the J gene lost 4 bases, with 12 bases spanning the gap. The CDR3 nucleotides read TGTGCCAGCAGCCAGGGGATCGGAGAGACCCAGTACTTC. Amino acids: CASSQGIGETQYF.

This clone was counted once. The V call is TRBV6-5, the J call TRBJ1-2; TRBD1 agrees at 7 bases. The trim removed 6 bases at V and 3 bases at J, leaving 4 bases unmatched. CDR1 is MNHEY, CDR2 SVGAGI, per germline. The CDR3 is 13 residues long. The CDR3 DNA sequence: TGTGCCAGCAGCGGAACAGGGGACTATGGCTACACCTTC. Translation gives CASSGTGDYGYTF.

Only one count was recorded for this clone. V and J are TRBV4-1 and TRBJ1-3; D not certain. Trimming stripped 0 bases from V and 0 bases from J, with 9 bases between. Germline V lookup: CDR1 MGHRA, CDR2 YSYEKL. This CDR3 is 16 amino acids long. The CDR3 loop is CASSQDDWVSGNTIYF. The CDR3 nucleotides are TGCGCCAGCAGCCAAGACGACTGGGTCTCTGGAAACACCATATATTTT.

The chain's CDR3 is CASSQVSLAGRDTQYF. Written as DNA, the CDR3 is TGCGCCAGCAGCCAAGTATCACTAGCGGGGAGGGATACGCAGTATTTT. This chain uses TRBV4-1 with TRBJ2-3, with 10 bases fitting TRBD2. This CDR3 is built from 16 residues. CDR1 is MGHRA and CDR2 is YSYEKL in the germline V gene. V trimming: 1 base; J trimming: 6 bases; junction bases outside the gene matches: 7.